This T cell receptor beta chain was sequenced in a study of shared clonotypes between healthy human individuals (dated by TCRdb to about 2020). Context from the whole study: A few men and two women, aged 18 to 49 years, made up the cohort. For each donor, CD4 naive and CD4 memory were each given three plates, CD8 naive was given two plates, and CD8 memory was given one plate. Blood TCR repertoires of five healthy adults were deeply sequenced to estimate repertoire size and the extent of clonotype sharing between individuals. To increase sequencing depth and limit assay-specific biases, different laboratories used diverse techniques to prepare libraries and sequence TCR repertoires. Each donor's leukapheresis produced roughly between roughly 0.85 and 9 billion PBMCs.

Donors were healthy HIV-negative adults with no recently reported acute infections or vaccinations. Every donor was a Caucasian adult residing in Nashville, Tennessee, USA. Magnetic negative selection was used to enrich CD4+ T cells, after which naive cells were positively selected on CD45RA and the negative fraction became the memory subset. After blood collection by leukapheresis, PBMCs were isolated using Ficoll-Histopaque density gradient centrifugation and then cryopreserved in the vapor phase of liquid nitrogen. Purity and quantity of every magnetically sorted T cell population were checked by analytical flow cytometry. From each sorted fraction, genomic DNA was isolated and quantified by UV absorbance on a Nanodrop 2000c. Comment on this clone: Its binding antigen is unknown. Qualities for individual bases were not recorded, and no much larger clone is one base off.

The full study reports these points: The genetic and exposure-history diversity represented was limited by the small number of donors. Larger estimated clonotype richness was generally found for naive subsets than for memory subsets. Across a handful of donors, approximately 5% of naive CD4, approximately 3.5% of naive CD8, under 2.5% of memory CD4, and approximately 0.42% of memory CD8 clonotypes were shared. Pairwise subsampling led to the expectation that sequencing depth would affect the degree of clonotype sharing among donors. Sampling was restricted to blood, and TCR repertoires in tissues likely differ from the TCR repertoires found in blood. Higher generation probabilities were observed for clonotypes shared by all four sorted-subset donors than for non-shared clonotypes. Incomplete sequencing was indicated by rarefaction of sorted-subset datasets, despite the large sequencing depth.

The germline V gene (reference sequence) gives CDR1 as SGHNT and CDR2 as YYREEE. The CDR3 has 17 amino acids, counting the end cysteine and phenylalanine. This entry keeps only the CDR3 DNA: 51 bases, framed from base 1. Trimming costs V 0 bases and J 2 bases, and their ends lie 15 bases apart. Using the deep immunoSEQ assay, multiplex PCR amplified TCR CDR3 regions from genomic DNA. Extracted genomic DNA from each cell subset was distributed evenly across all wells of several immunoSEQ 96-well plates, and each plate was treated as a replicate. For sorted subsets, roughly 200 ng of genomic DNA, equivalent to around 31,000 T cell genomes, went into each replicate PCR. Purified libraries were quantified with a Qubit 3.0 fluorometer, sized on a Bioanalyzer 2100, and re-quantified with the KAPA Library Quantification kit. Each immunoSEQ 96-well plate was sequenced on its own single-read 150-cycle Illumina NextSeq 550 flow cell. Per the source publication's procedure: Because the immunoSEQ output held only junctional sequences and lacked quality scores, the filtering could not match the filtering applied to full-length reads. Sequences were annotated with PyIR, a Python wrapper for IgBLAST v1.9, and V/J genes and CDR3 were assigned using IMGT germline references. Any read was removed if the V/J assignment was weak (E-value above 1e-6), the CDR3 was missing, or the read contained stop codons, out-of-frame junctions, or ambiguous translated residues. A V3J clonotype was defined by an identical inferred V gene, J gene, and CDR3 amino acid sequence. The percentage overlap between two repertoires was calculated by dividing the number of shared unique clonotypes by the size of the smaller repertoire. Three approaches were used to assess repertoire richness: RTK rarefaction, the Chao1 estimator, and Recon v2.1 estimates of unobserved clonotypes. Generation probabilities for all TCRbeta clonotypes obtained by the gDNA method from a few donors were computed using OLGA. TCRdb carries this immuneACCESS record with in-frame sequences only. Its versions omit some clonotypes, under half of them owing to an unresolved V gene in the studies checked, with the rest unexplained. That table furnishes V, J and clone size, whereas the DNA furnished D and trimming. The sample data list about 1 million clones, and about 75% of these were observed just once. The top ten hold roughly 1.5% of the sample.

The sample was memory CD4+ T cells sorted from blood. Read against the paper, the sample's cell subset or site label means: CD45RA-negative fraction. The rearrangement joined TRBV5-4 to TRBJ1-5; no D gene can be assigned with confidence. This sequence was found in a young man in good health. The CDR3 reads CASSLEGGGYGNQPQHF. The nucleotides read TGTGCCAGCAGCTTGGAAGGAGGCGGCTATGGCAATCAGCCCCAGCATTTT.